This entry is about one TCR beta chain. Its specificity is not known. An Oncomine TCR Beta short-read assay was used to sequence the DNA from cultured CD4+ T cells. Using its own MiXCR run on the PCR reads, TCRdb lists one record per CDR3 protein. The sample includes 10,000 or so distinct CDR3 sequences, approximately 59% of them seen just once. Treatment described: roughly nine-day PBMC culture with coronavirus spike peptide pools or control peptides (ViraFEST assay). This specimen comes from a study of vaccination and CD4 T cells after COVID-19. Per germline, CDR1 DFQATT and CDR2 SNEGSKA (reference sequence). Losses at the gene ends were 4 bases for V and 2 bases for J; bases not matched to a gene: 10. This CDR3 region has 16 residues.

This chain connects TRBV20-1 to TRBJ2-5; TRBD2 matches at 10 bases. The source of this sequence is a human donor who had recovered from COVID-19. The sequencing sample was made of CD4+ T cells from blood, cultured in vitro. In nucleotides, the CDR3 is TGCAGTGCTAAACCCCAGGGACTAGCGAAACAAGAGACCCAGTACTTC. Translated, it gives CSAKPQGLAKQETQYF.